This TCR beta chain was found in a study of shared clonotypes between healthy human individuals. Study at large: Sampling drew on donors who were a couple of women and three men aged 18 to 49.

The V gene lost 4 bases and the J gene lost 5 bases, with 7 bases spanning the gap. This CDR3 contains 12 residues. Per the germline V gene, CDR1 is SGHRS and CDR2 is YFSETQ. The data were produced by immunoSEQ multiplex PCR, yet TCRdb's version contains in-frame clones alone and is incomplete. Of around 600,000 clones listed, approximately 97% are singletons. A note on this clone: Its cognate antigen is unknown.

General study findings and limits: Represented genetic and exposure-history diversity was restricted by having few donors. Naive subsets generally had larger estimated richness than memory subsets. Rarefaction demonstrated incomplete sorted-subset sequencing despite large depth.

This chain links TRBV5-1 with TRBJ2-1; D is uncertain. Sequenced input: naive CD4+ T cells sorted from blood. The subset denotes: CD45RA+ positively selected. The sequence was obtained from a woman in her twenties or thirties in good health. For the CDR3, the DNA is TGCGCCAGCAGCCCAGGAGACAATGAGCAGTTCTTC. This codes for CASSPGDNEQFF.